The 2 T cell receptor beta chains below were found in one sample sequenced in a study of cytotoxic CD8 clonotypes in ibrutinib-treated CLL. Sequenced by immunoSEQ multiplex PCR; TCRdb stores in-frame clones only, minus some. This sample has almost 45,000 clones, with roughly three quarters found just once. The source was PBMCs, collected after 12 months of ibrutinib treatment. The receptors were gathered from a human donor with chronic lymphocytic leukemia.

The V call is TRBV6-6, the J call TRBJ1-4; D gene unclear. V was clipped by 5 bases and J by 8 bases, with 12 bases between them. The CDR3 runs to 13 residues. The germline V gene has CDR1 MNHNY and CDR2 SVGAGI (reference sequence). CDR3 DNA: TGTGCCAGCAGTAACCGTGGGGTCGAAAAACTGTTTTTT. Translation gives CASSNRGVEKLFF.

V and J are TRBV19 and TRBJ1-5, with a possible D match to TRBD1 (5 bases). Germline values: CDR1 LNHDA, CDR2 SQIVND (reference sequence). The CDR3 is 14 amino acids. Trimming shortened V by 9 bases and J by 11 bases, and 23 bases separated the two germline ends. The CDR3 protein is CASTPPGDGRAQHF. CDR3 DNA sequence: TGTGCCAGCACTCCCCCCGGGGACGGCCGGGCCCAGCATTTT.